A selection of T cell receptor beta chains follows, all from one sample in a study of blood T cell repertoires in COVID-19. Here immunoSEQ multiplex PCR was the method, and the copy in TCRdb shows in-frame clones only, minus some. The repertoire holds 150,000 to 200,000 clones, with around 85% as singletons. The sample comprised peripheral blood. Receptors originate from a man in his forties or fifties with active or convalescent COVID-19. Each CDR3 is given with its conserved first and last residue. Each record gives: clone size, J gene, V gene, D gene, CDR3 DNA, CDR3 protein. The D gene is left open where the match is weak. Some rows mark clone size as missing; the rest say once, few, many or name a class of expanded clone.

size: once
J: TRBJ1-6
V: TRBV6-5
D: TRBD1
DNA: TGTGCCAGCAGCCTACAGGGGTTGAGGAATTCACCCCTCCACTTT
CDR3: CASSLQGLRNSPLHF

size: .
J: TRBJ2-1
V: TRBV4-3
D: TRBD1
DNA: TGCGCCAGCAGCCAAGAACCCAGGGGGATGTCCTACAATGAGCAGTTCTTC
CDR3: CASSQEPRGMSYNEQFF

size: .
J: TRBJ2-2
V: TRBV18
D: TRBD1
DNA: TGTGCCAGCTCACCGGGGACAGGGAACACCGGGGAGCTGTTTTTT
CDR3: CASSPGTGNTGELFF

size: .
J: TRBJ1-3
V: TRBV7-2
D: .
DNA: TGTGCCAGCAGCTTAAAAGGGGCCACCTCTGGAAACACCATATATTTT
CDR3: CASSLKGATSGNTIYF

size: .
J: TRBJ1-6
V: TRBV27
D: .
DNA: TGTGCCAGCAGTTCACAGAAATATAATTCACCCCTCCACTTT
CDR3: CASSSQKYNSPLHF

size: .
J: TRBJ1-1
V: TRBV3-1/TRBV3-2
D: .
DNA: TGTGCCAGCAGCCGCGGACAGAGTAACACTGAAGCTTTCTTT
CDR3: CASSRGQSNTEAFF

size: .
J: TRBJ1-6
V: TRBV28
D: TRBD1
DNA: TGTGCCACCACCACAGGGGGCAGTAATTCACCCCTCCACTTT
CDR3: CATTTGGSNSPLHF

size: .
J: TRBJ2-7
V: TRBV4-2
D: TRBD2
DNA: TGTGCCAGCAGCCAATTAGGGAGACTAGCGGAAACCTCCTACGAGCAGTACTTC
CDR3: CASSQLGRLAETSYEQYF

size: .
J: TRBJ2-7
V: TRBV5-1
D: TRBD1
DNA: TGCGCCAGCAGCTTGCGGCCGACAGGGAACTTCGCTATGGAGTACGAGCAGTACTTC
CDR3: CASSLRPTGNFAMEYEQYF

size: .
J: TRBJ1-4
V: TRBV3-1/TRBV3-2
D: TRBD1
DNA: TGTGCCAGCAGACACCAGGGGGCAACTAATGAAAAACTGTTTTTT
CDR3: CASRHQGATNEKLFF

size: .
J: TRBJ1-1
V: TRBV10-1
D: TRBD1
DNA: TGCGCCAGCAGCTCTACAGGGGGCACTGAAGCTTTCTTT
CDR3: CASSSTGGTEAFF

size: .
J: TRBJ2-2
V: TRBV24-1
D: .
DNA: TGTGCCACCAGTGACGCCGCCGGGACAATAACCGGGGAGCTGTTTTTT
CDR3: CATSDAAGTITGELFF

size: .
J: TRBJ1-1
V: TRBV6-5
D: .
DNA: TGTGCCAGCAGCCGTTTATCAGGGTCTGGTGAAGCTTTCTTT
CDR3: CASSRLSGSGEAFF

size: .
J: TRBJ2-2
V: TRBV5-4
D: TRBD2
DNA: TGTGCCAGCAGCTTGGTTGGGACTAGTGCCCGGGAGCTGTTTTTT
CDR3: CASSLVGTSARELFF

size: .
J: TRBJ2-3
V: TRBV28
D: TRBD2
DNA: TGTGCCAGCAGGCCCTGGGGACTAGCGGGGACCACAGATACGCAGTATTTT
CDR3: CASRPWGLAGTTDTQYF

size: .
J: TRBJ2-5
V: TRBV29-1
D: TRBD2
DNA: TGCAGCGTCCTAGGGGCTAGCGGGAGAGATGAGACCCAGTACTTC
CDR3: CSVLGASGRDETQYF

size: .
J: TRBJ2-2
V: TRBV6-5
D: .
DNA: TGTGCCAGCAGTATACGACAGACCGGGGAGCTGTTTTTT
CDR3: CASSIRQTGELFF

size: .
J: TRBJ1-1
V: TRBV5-1
D: TRBD1
DNA: TGCGCCAGCAGCTTACTAACAGGGGACACTGAAGCTTTCTTT
CDR3: CASSLLTGDTEAFF

size: once
J: TRBJ2-7
V: TRBV11-2
D: .
DNA: TGTGCCAGCAGCCCCTTACAGGGACCCTACGAGCAGTACTTC
CDR3: CASSPLQGPYEQYF

size: .
J: TRBJ2-3
V: TRBV5-1
D: .
DNA: TGCGCCAGCAGCCCCGGGAATAGGGCAGATACGCAGTATTTT
CDR3: CASSPGNRADTQYF

size: .
J: TRBJ1-1
V: TRBV6-5
D: TRBD1
DNA: TGTGCCAGCAGTTACCGGGACAGGCAGAACACTGAAGCTTTCTTT
CDR3: CASSYRDRQNTEAFF

size: .
J: TRBJ2-2
V: TRBV5-1
D: TRBD1
DNA: TGCGCCAGCAGCTTGGGGGACAGCGCCGGGGAGCTGTTTTTT
CDR3: CASSLGDSAGELFF

size: .
J: TRBJ1-2
V: TRBV25-1
D: .
DNA: TGTGCCAGCAGTGACCAGGCCGGCTATGGCTACACCTTC
CDR3: CASSDQAGYGYTF

size: .
J: TRBJ1-6
V: TRBV28
D: .
DNA: TGTGCCAGCAAATGGGGCAGATATTCACCCCTCCACTTT
CDR3: CASKWGRYSPLHF

size: .
J: TRBJ2-1
V: TRBV29-1
D: TRBD2
DNA: TGCAGCGTTATTCCTATGGACCTAGCGGGAGGGTACAATGAGCAGTTCTTC
CDR3: CSVIPMDLAGGYNEQFF

size: .
J: TRBJ2-7
V: TRBV7-2
D: TRBD1
DNA: TGTGCCAGCAGCTTAGTAACAGGGGGCTTGTACGAGCAGTACTTC
CDR3: CASSLVTGGLYEQYF

size: .
J: TRBJ1-1
V: TRBV27
D: TRBD1
DNA: TGTGCCAGCAGTTTAGACAGGGGAGCTGAAGCTTTCTTT
CDR3: CASSLDRGAEAFF

size: .
J: TRBJ1-2
V: TRBV5-1
D: .
DNA: TGCGCCAGCAGCTTGCTGGGGGCAGAGTATGGCTACACCTTC
CDR3: CASSLLGAEYGYTF

size: .
J: TRBJ2-3
V: TRBV7-2
D: .
DNA: TGTGCCAGCAGCTTTCTAGATACAGATACGCAGTATTTT
CDR3: CASSFLDTDTQYF

size: .
J: TRBJ1-2
V: TRBV7-9
D: .
DNA: TGTGCCAGCAGCGTATTCACAAGTCCCGATCATCGAATGTCCTTTGGCTACACCTTC
CDR3: CASSVFTSPDHRMSFGYTF

size: .
J: TRBJ1-1
V: TRBV18
D: .
DNA: TGTGCCAGCTCTCCCTCTATGAGGCCCACTGAAGCTTTCTTT
CDR3: CASSPSMRPTEAFF

size: .
J: TRBJ2-1
V: TRBV4-2
D: TRBD2
DNA: TGTGCCAGCAGCCAAGATGTAGCGGGGTCCTACAATGAGCAGTTCTTC
CDR3: CASSQDVAGSYNEQFF

size: .
J: TRBJ1-1
V: TRBV7-3
D: .
DNA: TGTGCCAGCAGCCCCGGGGGCACTGAAGCTTTCTTT
CDR3: CASSPGGTEAFF

size: .
J: TRBJ2-1
V: TRBV7-6
D: TRBD2
DNA: TGTGCCAGCAGCTTGCCCGGGACTAGCGGGGGGGCGTCATACAATGAGCAGTTCTTC
CDR3: CASSLPGTSGGASYNEQFF

size: .
J: TRBJ1-3
V: TRBV5-3
D: TRBD1
DNA: TGTGCCAGAAGCTCCCGGGACAGGGGCTCGTCTGGAAACACCATATATTTT
CDR3: CARSSRDRGSSGNTIYF

size: .
J: TRBJ1-5
V: TRBV21-1
D: .
DNA: TGTGCCAGCAGCGCGCCACAGGGGGCGAGGGACAGCAATCAGCCCCAGCATTTT
CDR3: CASSAPQGARDSNQPQHF

size: .
J: TRBJ1-1
V: TRBV3-1/TRBV3-2
D: .
DNA: TGTGCCAGCATCACGGGGAGGAGTACTGAAGCTTTCTTT
CDR3: CASITGRSTEAFF

size: .
J: TRBJ2-3
V: TRBV4-2
D: .
DNA: TGTGCCAGCAGCCACCTCTCAGGTCCCAGCACAGATACGCAGTATTTT
CDR3: CASSHLSGPSTDTQYF

size: .
J: TRBJ1-1
V: TRBV19
D: .
DNA: TGTGCCAGTAATGGTAGTGGCAGGAAAGCTTTCTTT
CDR3: CASNGSGRKAFF

size: .
J: TRBJ1-1
V: TRBV3-1/TRBV3-2
D: .
DNA: TGTGCCAGCAGCCAAGATAAGGCAGTCTCCTACGGGGAAGCTTTCTTT
CDR3: CASSQDKAVSYGEAFF

size: .
J: TRBJ2-7
V: TRBV11-1
D: TRBD1
DNA: TGTGCCAGCAGCGGACAGGGCTCCTTTGAGCAGTACTTC
CDR3: CASSGQGSFEQYF

size: .
J: TRBJ1-2
V: TRBV12-3/TRBV12-4
D: TRBD1
DNA: TGTGCCAGCAGTTTCGGGACAGGGGTAGGCTACACCTTC
CDR3: CASSFGTGVGYTF

size: .
J: TRBJ1-4
V: TRBV12-3/TRBV12-4
D: .
DNA: TGTGCCAGCAGTACAGGGTCGGTTGAAAAACTGTTTTTT
CDR3: CASSTGSVEKLFF

size: .
J: TRBJ2-3
V: TRBV4-3
D: TRBD1
DNA: TGCGCCAGCAGCCAAGGTCCGGGACAGGGAGGAGATACGCAGTATTTT
CDR3: CASSQGPGQGGDTQYF

size: once
J: TRBJ2-4
V: TRBV12-1
D: .
DNA: TGTGCCAGCAGCCCCGGACTAGCGGGAGGGCCGGGTAGAGCCAAAAACATTCAGTACTTC
CDR3: CASSPGLAGGPGRAKNIQYF

size: .
J: TRBJ2-1
V: TRBV18
D: TRBD1
DNA: TGTGCCAGCTCACCGACCACCGGGACAGTCTACAATGAGCAGTTCTTC
CDR3: CASSPTTGTVYNEQFF

size: .
J: TRBJ1-3
V: TRBV19
D: .
DNA: TGTGCCAGTAGTATAATGGCGTCGGGGGGAAACACCATATATTTT
CDR3: CASSIMASGGNTIYF

size: .
J: TRBJ2-3
V: TRBV9
D: TRBD2
DNA: TGTGCCAGCAGCGCGGGGACTAGCGGGAGTTCGGGCACAGATACGCAGTATTTT
CDR3: CASSAGTSGSSGTDTQYF

size: .
J: TRBJ1-4
V: TRBV28
D: TRBD1
DNA: TGTGCCAGCAGTTCCCCCCCGGGACAGGGGCTCCCAACTAATGAAAAACTGTTTTTT
CDR3: CASSSPPGQGLPTNEKLFF

size: .
J: TRBJ1-1
V: TRBV7-2
D: TRBD1
DNA: TGTGCCAGCAGCCAAATGGGTGGAGGGGGCAGAACTGAAGCTTTCTTT
CDR3: CASSQMGGGGRTEAFF

size: .
J: TRBJ1-6
V: TRBV6-4
D: .
DNA: TGTGCCAGCAGAGAGGTCTCGACTTCACCCCTCCACTTT
CDR3: CASREVSTSPLHF

size: .
J: TRBJ1-2
V: TRBV4-3
D: .
DNA: TGCGCCAGCAGCCAAGGTCGAGGGGGAAGGCATGGCTACACCTTC
CDR3: CASSQGRGGRHGYTF

size: .
J: TRBJ2-7
V: TRBV11-1
D: TRBD1
DNA: TGTGCCAGCAGCTTAATCGGACAGGTTCACGAGCAGTACTTC
CDR3: CASSLIGQVHEQYF

size: .
J: TRBJ1-1
V: TRBV19
D: TRBD1
DNA: TGTGCCAGTAGTATAGTTGCCACAGGGGTAAGTAACACTGAAGCTTTCTTT
CDR3: CASSIVATGVSNTEAFF

size: .
J: TRBJ1-2
V: TRBV28
D: .
DNA: TGTGCCAGCAATCTCGGAGCAAAGTATGGCTACACCTTC
CDR3: CASNLGAKYGYTF